These 10 T cell receptor beta chains share one sample of origin, sequenced in a study of response to subunit inactivated influenza vaccine. TCRdb ran MiXCR on the RT-PCR reads and lists one entry per CDR3 protein. Among hundreds of thousands of distinct CDR3 sequences listed, about 25% were seen once. Sequenced material: CD4+ T cells sorted from PBMCs, taken around 5 days after vaccination. The receptors here all came from a man aged 45-60 years who received an inactivated influenza vaccine.

This chain links TRBV7-6 with TRBJ2-1, with 11 bases lining up with TRBD2. CDR3 length equals 15 residues. After removal of 6 bases from V and 7 bases from J, the junction contained 8 bases not matched to a gene. Germline V lookup: CDR1 SGHVS, CDR2 FNYEAQ. The CDR3 reads CASRSLAGGRNEQFF. The CDR3 bases are TGTGCCAGCAGAAGTCTAGCGGGAGGTCGTAATGAGCAGTTCTTC.

This clonotype was picked up a small number of times. The chain recombines TRBV7-9 with TRBJ2-5, with 11 positions matching TRBD2. The germline V gene has CDR1 SEHNR and CDR2 FQNEAQ (reference sequence). The CDR3 is 15 residues long. V lost 6 bases, J lost 5 bases, and 8 bases stayed unmatched. CDR3 DNA sequence: TGTGCCAGCAGACCAACTAGCGGGAGTTCGGAGACCCAGTACTTC. Translated, it gives CASRPTSGSSETQYF.

CDR3 in amino acids: CASSFYGYNEQFF. The CDR3 nucleotides read TGTGCCAGCAGCTTCTACGGATACAATGAGCAGTTCTTC. The J gene is TRBJ2-1, the V gene TRBV11-2; D unresolved. The germline V gene has CDR1 SGHAT and CDR2 FQNNGV. The CDR3 has 13 amino acids. Trimming left V 3 bases short and J 4 bases short, with 7 bases between.

In this sample, this clonotype turned up a few times. V is TRBV20-1 and J is TRBJ1-2; possible D gene TRBD1, 5 bases. Germline CDR1 DFQATT, CDR2 SNEGSKA (reference sequence). The V end was cut by 6 bases, the J end by 8 bases, with 13 bases between. The CDR3 contains 11 residues. The CDR3 coding sequence is TGCAGTGCCAGGCCGGGGGGAGGCTACACCTTC. Translation: CSARPGGGYTF.

V gene TRBV6-5 combines with J gene TRBJ2-3; a weak D match, TRBD2 (5 bases). CDR1 and CDR2 from the germline V gene are MNHEY and SVGAGI. The CDR3 is 15 residues long. Trimming cost V 2 bases and J 0 bases, with 9 bases left between them. The CDR3 protein is CASSYAGTSTDTQYF. For the CDR3, the DNA is TGTGCCAGCAGTTACGCGGGTACTAGCACAGATACGCAGTATTTT.

This clonotype was seen more than once but under ten times. The V gene is TRBV5-1, the J gene TRBJ1-4; weak D call: TRBD1 (6 bases). CDR3 length: 16 amino acids. Germline CDR1 SGHRS, CDR2 YFSETQ. V gave up 4 bases and J gave up 3 bases, with 16 bases separating them. The DNA of the CDR3 is TGCGCCAGCAGCCAGACTACAGGGATAGCTAATGAAAAACTGTTTTTT. Its translation is CASSQTTGIANEKLFF.

This chain uses TRBV5-5 with TRBJ2-7, with 9 bases identical to TRBD1. CDR1 SGHKS and CDR2 YYEKEE come from the germline V gene (reference sequence). J lost 5 bases, V lost 0 bases, and 6 bases had no gene match. CDR3 size: 15 residues. CDR3 nucleotides: TGTGCCAGCAGCTTGGGGACCGGGACAGGGAACGAGCAGTACTTC. Encoded protein: CASSLGTGTGNEQYF.

This clonotype was seen a handful of times. The chain recombines TRBV10-3 with TRBJ2-3, with D perhaps TRBD1 (5 bases). V was shortened by 2 bases and J by 7 bases, with 13 bases between the two germline ends. CDR3 length: 14 amino acids. Germline V gene lookup returns CDR1 ENHRY and CDR2 SYGVKD. For the CDR3, the DNA is TGTGCCATCAGTGAGCCTGGGGCCTTTAATACGCAGTATTTT. Its translation is CAISEPGAFNTQYF.

This clonotype was seen a handful of times. The gene calls are TRBV7-8 and TRBJ2-1; perhaps TRBD2 as D (5 bases). From germline, CDR1 is SGHVS and CDR2 FQNEAQ. Trimming removed 3 bases from V and 7 bases from J, with 7 bases in between. There are 12 residues in the CDR3. Here the CDR3 DNA reads TGTGCCAGCAGCTTTACGGGGAATGAGCAGTTCTTC. It specifies CASSFTGNEQFF.

The V call is TRBV10-3, the J call TRBJ2-3; 10 bases align to TRBD2. The junction had 8 bases not matched to a gene; V was cut back by 0 bases and J by 5 bases. CDR1 is ENHRY and CDR2 is SYGVKD in the germline V gene. CDR3 length equals 17 residues. The CDR3 here is CAISESTLAGDKDTQYF. The CDR3 coding sequence is TGTGCCATCAGTGAGTCTACCCTAGCGGGAGACAAAGATACGCAGTATTTT.